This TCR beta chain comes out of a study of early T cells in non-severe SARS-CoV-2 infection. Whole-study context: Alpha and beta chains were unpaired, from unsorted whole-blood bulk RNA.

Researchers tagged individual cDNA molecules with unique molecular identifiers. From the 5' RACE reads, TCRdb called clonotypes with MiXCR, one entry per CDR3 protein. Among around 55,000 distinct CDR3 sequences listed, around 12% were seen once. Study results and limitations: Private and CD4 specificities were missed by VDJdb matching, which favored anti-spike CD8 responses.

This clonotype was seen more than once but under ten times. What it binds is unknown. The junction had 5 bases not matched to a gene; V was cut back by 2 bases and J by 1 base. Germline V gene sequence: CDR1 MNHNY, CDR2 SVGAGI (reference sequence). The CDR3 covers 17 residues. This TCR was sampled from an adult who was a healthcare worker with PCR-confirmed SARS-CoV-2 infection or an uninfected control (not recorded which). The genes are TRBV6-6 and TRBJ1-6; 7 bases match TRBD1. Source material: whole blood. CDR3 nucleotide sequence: TGTGCCAGCAGTTACGACTTACAGGGGTCCTATAATTCACCCCTCCACTTT. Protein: CASSYDLQGSYNSPLHF.